Here is one T cell receptor (beta chain) with its context. Its antigen remains unidentified. Every bit of the isolated RNA underwent reverse transcription, so sequencing read expressed TCRB transcripts. The data were produced by immunoSEQ multiplex PCR, yet TCRdb's version contains in-frame clones alone and is incomplete. The sample has 350,000 to 400,000 clones, over 13% seen once; the top ten hold more than 0.015%. This record comes from a study of beta chain features in type 1 diabetes. About the study: Cell yields, gender and age were comparable in patients and healthy donors. Examined across all samples were 90 million to 130 million sorted cells.

Sorted populations all exceeded 95% purity. Study-wide points: Resolution of whether HLA type affects TCRB rearrangement was not achieved here.

V lost 0 bases to trimming and J lost 3 bases, with 9 bases between them. This CDR3 comprises 14 residues. Per the germline V gene, CDR1 is ENHRY and CDR2 is SYGVKD. The sequencing input was naive CD4+ T cells from blood. The receptor's source is a woman between 18 and 29 years old in good health. The chain joins TRBV10-3 to TRBJ2-7; no clear D gene. CDR3 nucleotides: TGTGCCATCAGTGAGTCAACTACTTACTACGAGCAGTACTTC. Its protein product is CAISESTTYYEQYF.